This TCR beta chain is from a study of control samples from healthy donors and cancer patients (dated by TCRdb to about 2020). Receptors were amplified or captured by the immunoSEQ multiplex PCR assay. This is the immuneACCESS table as TCRdb keeps it, with only in-frame sequences that have V and J called. A part of the clones is gone; compared with another copy, unresolved V genes explain less than half, and the rest is unexplained. Within this sample are some 100,000 clones, with about 88% of them counted one time only. Together, the top ten hold over 1% of the sample. For CDR1 and CDR2, the germline V gene lists SGDLS and YYNGEE. The V and J ends are trimmed by 1 base and 1 base, leaving 8 bases between them. The CDR3 numbers 15 residues from cysteine through phenylalanine. Left in the record is the CDR3 DNA by itself, 45 bases read in frame from the first base. Of note for this clone: What this receptor recognizes is not known. It has no much larger one-base neighbor in the sample; base qualities were not kept.

Specimen: blood. This clonotype was sampled from a woman in her 50s in good health. Recombination linked TRBV9 to TRBJ2-2, with no confidently assigned D gene. The CDR3 has the sequence CASSVSVQNTGELFF. The DNA is TGTGCCAGCAGCGTATCAGTACAGAACACCGGGGAGCTGTTTTTT.